This T cell receptor (beta chain) is drawn from a study of tumor-infiltrating lymphocytes in primary liver carcinoma. In the study overall: Sample yields of productive TCRbeta reads, ranging from roughly 3.65 to 7.5 million, were similar across tissue types.

Notes on this clonotype: Its cognate antigen is unknown. A much larger clone differs from this one at a single base, so this may be a read error.

Study results and caveats: Tumors reached a significantly greater top-250-clone fraction than blood did (p = 0.039).

Germline-derived CDR1 and CDR2 are MNHNY and SVGAGI (reference sequence). CDR3 length: 13 residues. From approximately 530 ng of total RNA, TCR beta-specific cDNA was reverse-transcribed using a constant-region primer. Slightly modified ARM-PCR with three nested multiplex PCR rounds yielded TCR beta libraries. Both of the initial two PCR rounds ran for approximately 10 cycles and employed TRBV1-TRBV30 forward primers alongside a C-beta reverse primer. TCRdb processed the multiplex PCR reads anew with MiXCR; each CDR3 protein has one entry. Of 300,000 to 400,000 distinct CDR3 sequences listed, 65% were seen once; the top ten hold about 6.5%. Germline DNA was extracted too, while blood RNA derived from unsorted whole blood. None of the patients had received treatment, and all had chronic HBV infection.

The source of this sequence is a man in his forties with primary liver carcinoma and hepatitis B virus infection. The genes are TRBV6-6 and TRBJ1-6; perhaps TRBD1 as D (6 bases). The sample consisted of peripheral blood. The DNA for the CDR3 is TGTGCCATCAGTTACGGGGGCAACTCACCCCTCCACTTT. Residues: CAISYGGNSPLHF.